These 29 T cell receptor beta chains were sequenced from one sample in a study of T cells in Graves' hyperthyroidism and ophthalmopathy. The investigators amplified TCR beta CDR3 regions from RNA transcripts. Researchers ran a first-round RT-PCR on the TCR CDR3 using the HTBI primer set. TCRdb ran MiXCR on the multiplex PCR reads and lists one entry per CDR3 protein. The sample holds more than 550,000 distinct CDR3 sequences, about 45% seen once. The sample was peripheral blood or thyroid tissue (not recorded which). The receptors were sampled from an adult man with Graves' disease, either hyperthyroidism or ophthalmopathy (not recorded which).

The chain is built from TRBV12-3 or TRBV12-4 and TRBJ1-5; 7 positions match TRBD1. The CDR3 covers 15 residues. Losses at the gene ends were 7 bases for V and 5 bases for J; bases not matched to a gene: 11. The CDR3 loop reads CASNPGTATYQPQHF. The CDR3 DNA is TGTGCCAGCAATCCGGGGACAGCGACTTATCAGCCCCAGCATTTT.

This clonotype was seen repeatedly, ten times or more. The chain joins TRBV29-1 to TRBJ1-1; D may be TRBD1 (6 bases). The CDR3 totals 10 residues. Germline CDR1 SQVTM, CDR2 ANQGSEA. Trimming left V 6 bases short and J 7 bases short, with 9 bases between. The CDR3: CSVSGHEAFF. The CDR3 DNA reads TGCAGCGTGTCGGGACATGAAGCTTTCTTT.

This clonotype has ten or more counts. The chain has TRBV29-1 and TRBJ1-2, with 9 bases matching TRBD1. The V segment lost 7 bases and the J segment 7 bases; nucleotides outside the gene matches: 10. The CDR3 covers 13 residues. CDR1 is SQVTM and CDR2 is ANQGSEA in the germline V gene. The CDR3 is CSALGQGKGGYTF. The CDR3 coding sequence is TGCAGCGCCCTGGGACAGGGAAAAGGTGGCTACACCTTC.

V usage is TRBV7-6 and J usage is TRBJ2-3, with 10 bases that match TRBD2. V lost 0 bases and J lost 7; bases outside the gene matches: 7. CDR3 length equals 16 residues. CDR1 is SGHVS and CDR2 is FNYEAQ in the germline V gene. CDR3 sequence reads: CASSLALAGVRYTQYF. As DNA, the CDR3 is TGTGCCAGCAGCTTAGCCCTAGCGGGAGTACGATATACGCAGTATTTT.

Points on this clonotype: A read error may be the cause here, since a much bigger clone is one base away. V and J are TRBV29-1 and TRBJ2-5; TRBD2 agrees at 8 bases. Germline CDR1 and CDR2: SQVTM and ANQGSEA. CDR3 size: 14 residues. The CDR3 spells CASSFGTSEETQYF. The CDR3 nucleotides are TGTGCCAGCAGCTTCGGGACTAGTGAAGAGACCCAGTACTTC.

This clonotype was detected a few times. The V and J genes are TRBV11-2 and TRBJ1-1; D possibly corresponds to TRBD1 (5 bases). The CDR3 contains 13 residues. Germline V gene lookup returns CDR1 SGHAT and CDR2 FQNNGV. Trimming shortened V by 1 base and J by 6 bases, and 9 bases separated the two germline ends. The chain's CDR3 is CASSLVWGSEAFF. For the CDR3, the DNA is TGTGCCAGCAGCTTAGTGTGGGGGTCTGAAGCTTTCTTT. Combining the CDR3 with reference TRBV11-2 and TRBJ1-1 gives the whole variable domain EAGVAQSPRYKIIEKRQSVAFWCNPISGHATLYWYQQILGQGPKLLIQFQNNGVVDDSQLPKDRFSAERLKGVDSTLKIQPAKLEDSAVYLCASSLVWGSEAFFGQGTRLTVV.

The J gene is TRBJ1-2, the V gene TRBV2, with 12 nucleotides matching TRBD1. CDR1 is SNHLY, CDR2 FYNNEI, per germline. After removal of 3 bases from V and 8 bases from J, the junction contained 4 bases not matched to a gene. The CDR3 extends over 14 amino acids. Here the CDR3 reads CASSDPGTGGGYTF. In DNA, the CDR3 is TGTGCCAGCAGTGACCCCGGGACAGGGGGCGGCTACACCTTC. The whole variable domain, filled in from reference TRBV2 and TRBJ1-2, reads EPEVTQTPSHQVTQMGQEVILRCVPISNHLYFYWYRQILGQKVEFLVSFYNNEISEKSEIFDDQFSVERPDGSNFTLKIRSTKLEDSAMYFCASSDPGTGGGYTFGSGTRLTVV.

With regard to this clonotype: One end of the junction does not line up with germline, which may come from a read error. The rearrangement links TRBV7-4 to TRBJ1-1; D call uncertain. The CDR3 extends over 14 amino acids. CDR1 SGHVT and CDR2 SQSDAQ come from the germline V gene. CDR3 coding DNA: TGCGCCAGCAGCCAAGATTCGCGTAACACTGAAGCTTTCTTT. Translated: CASSQDSRNTEAFF.

This clonotype was counted only a few times. This chain connects TRBV20-1 to TRBJ1-2; a possible D gene is TRBD1 (5 bases). CDR3 length equals 13 residues. Germline V gives CDR1 DFQATT, CDR2 SNEGSKA (reference sequence). V was cut by 5 bases and J by 3 bases, with 13 bases left in between. This CDR3 is CSASRRDDYGYTF. The CDR3 DNA reads as TGCAGTGCTTCGCGCAGGGACGACTATGGCTACACCTTC.

This clonotype was seen many times. The chain employs TRBV2 and TRBJ2-5, with D perhaps given as TRBD1 or TRBD2 (5 bases each). Germline V gene sequence: CDR1 SNHLY, CDR2 FYNNEI. The CDR3 runs 15 residues. The V end lost 6 bases, the J end lost 3 bases, and 17 bases lay between the germline ends. CDR3 DNA: TGTGCCAGCAGCTTAGTCGGGACGGGGAAAGAGACCCAGTACTTC. Protein: CASSLVGTGKETQYF.

This clonotype was detected a few times. This chain connects TRBV19 to TRBJ1-1, with D uncertain. The CDR3 runs 15 residues. The germline V gene has CDR1 LNHDA and CDR2 SQIVND (reference sequence). V was shortened by 1 base and J by 0 bases, with 9 bases between the two germline ends. Written as DNA, the CDR3 is TGTGCCAGTAGTATAGGAACAGCGATGAACACTGAAGCTTTCTTT. This translates into CASSIGTAMNTEAFF. The full variable domain, completed using reference TRBV19 and TRBJ1-1, is DGGITQSPKYLFRKEGQNVTLSCEQNLNHDAMYWYRQDPGQGLRLIYYSQIVNDFQKGDIAEGYSVSREKKESFPLTVTSAQKNPTAFYLCASSIGTAMNTEAFFGQGTRLTVV.

CDR3 loop: CASSARGATNEKLFF. For the CDR3, the DNA is TGTGCCAGCAGTGCCCGGGGGGCAACTAATGAAAAACTGTTTTTT. V is TRBV12-3 or TRBV12-4 and J is TRBJ1-4; possible D gene TRBD1, 5 bases. Between the trimmed V and J ends, which lost 5 bases and 0 bases, there was a span of 10 bases. This CDR3 region has 15 residues.

This clonotype showed up just a few times. V is TRBV20-1 and J is TRBJ2-7; TRBD2 aligns across 9 bases. The CDR3 has 14 amino acids. Germline CDR1 is DFQATT and CDR2 is SNEGSKA (reference sequence). V trimming: 7 bases; J trimming: 3 bases; junction bases outside the gene matches: 10. The CDR3 DNA reads TGCAGTGTCACAGGGCTAGCGGGATTCTACGAGCAGTACTTC. It specifies CSVTGLAGFYEQYF.

As for this clonotype: This may stem from a read error, because a much larger clone lies one nucleotide away. The V and J genes are TRBV9 and TRBJ1-1; D not resolved. V lost 0 bases and J 1 base, leaving 7 bases between the germline ends. Looked up from germline, CDR1 is SGDLS and CDR2 is YYNGEE. This CDR3 is built from 14 residues. Here the CDR3 DNA reads TGTGCCAGCAGCGTAGGACCGTCGAACACTGAAGCTTTCTTT. This gives the protein CASSVGPSNTEAFF.

This clonotype came up a few times. This chain links TRBV19 with TRBJ2-7; D possibly uses TRBD1 or TRBD2 (5 bases each). Trimming cost V 3 bases and J 3 bases, with 9 bases left between them. From germline, CDR1 is LNHDA and CDR2 SQIVND (reference sequence). This CDR3 region has 13 residues. DNA of the CDR3: TGTGCCAGTAGTATCGGGGCAGACTACGAGCAGTACTTC. Its translation: CASSIGADYEQYF.

V is TRBV20-1 and J is TRBJ1-1; D is undetermined. Between the trimmed V and J ends, which lost 3 bases and 5 bases, there was a span of 7 bases. This CDR3 region has 11 residues. Germline loops: CDR1 DFQATT, CDR2 SNEGSKA (reference sequence). The CDR3 DNA sequence: TGCAGTGCTAGGTCCGCTACTGAAGCTTTCTTT. It specifies CSARSATEAFF.

A word on this clonotype: Because the CDR3's place on the DNA is in doubt, the DNA is left out and the CDR3 is given as listed by TCRdb. The V and J genes are TRBV10-3 and TRBJ2-7; the D segment call TRBD1 is taken from the table without a DNA check. CDR1 is ENHRY, CDR2 SYGVKD, per germline. The CDR3 region is 16 residues in length, termini included. CDR3 in amino acids: CAICSATMGRIYEQYF.

On this clonotype: With a much larger clone just one base away, this may be a read error. The rearrangement joins TRBV29-1 to TRBJ1-1; D uncertain. The CDR3 length is 13 residues. Trimming stripped 6 bases from V and 0 bases from J, with 11 bases between. From germline, CDR1 is SQVTM and CDR2 ANQGSEA. Written as DNA, the CDR3 is TGCAGCGTGCCCTCCGGGATGAACACTGAAGCTTTCTTT. This encodes CSVPSGMNTEAFF.

This clonotype was found many times. J is TRBJ1-1 and V is TRBV24-1; D is unresolved. V dropped 4 bases and J dropped 1 base, with 6 bases sitting between them. Germline loops: CDR1 KGHDR, CDR2 SFDVKD. This CDR3 comprises 13 residues. The CDR3 DNA sequence: TGTGCCACCAGTGAGAGGGCGAACACTGAAGCTTTCTTT. It encodes CATSERANTEAFF.

Concerning this clonotype: A much more abundant neighbour one base away suggests this may be a read error. V gene TRBV2 combines with J gene TRBJ1-2; the match to TRBD1 covers 7 bases. Germline V gives CDR1 SNHLY, CDR2 FYNNEI. This CDR3 spans 12 amino acids. The V gene end was trimmed by 9 bases and the J gene end by 4 bases; junction bases not matched to a gene: 5. CDR3 coding DNA: TGTGCCAGTATGGACAGGCTCTATGGCTACACCTTC. It codes for CASMDRLYGYTF.

V usage is TRBV29-1 and J usage is TRBJ1-2; D is ambiguous. CDR1 SQVTM and CDR2 ANQGSEA come from the germline V gene. V was pared by 8 bases and J by 7 bases, with 17 bases between. The CDR3 totals 12 residues. The DNA of the CDR3 is TGCAGCTTAAGTCAAGCGAGCTTTGGCTACACCTTC. Amino acid sequence: CSLSQASFGYTF.

The CDR3 bases are TGTGCCAGCAGTTTCGGGGTCGACGGCTACACCTTC. Translated: CASSFGVDGYTF. This chain joins TRBV12-3 or TRBV12-4 and TRBJ1-2; the D is unclear. Trimming took 3 bases from V and 8 from J, leaving 10 bases between them. The CDR3 is made up of 12 amino acids.

This clonotype has more than one count but fewer than ten. V usage is TRBV24-1 and J usage is TRBJ1-1, with TRBD1 matching over 7 bases. The CDR3 runs 13 residues. Germline loops: CDR1 KGHDR, CDR2 SFDVKD. The ends lost 4 bases at V and 7 bases at J; junction bases unmatched: 5. The CDR3 DNA is TGTGCCACCAGTGACTCAGACAGGGTTGAAGCTTTCTTT. It encodes CATSDSDRVEAFF.

This clonotype occurred a few times. V gene TRBV9 combines with J gene TRBJ2-2, with 11 bases matching TRBD2. With V trimmed by 4 bases and J by 4 bases, 6 bases remained unmatched. This CDR3 has 16 residues. CDR1 is SGDLS and CDR2 is YYNGEE in the germline V gene. The CDR3 nucleotides read TGTGCCAGCAGCAAACTAGCGGGGGCAGTCACCGGGGAGCTGTTTTTT. This codes for CASSKLAGAVTGELFF.

The rearrangement joins TRBV7-9 to TRBJ1-5, with D maybe TRBD1 (5 bases). The V gene's germline CDR1 is SEHNR and CDR2 FQNEAQ (reference sequence). V lost 5 bases and J 12 bases, leaving 14 bases between the germline ends. The CDR3 loop spans 12 amino acids. DNA of the CDR3: TGTGCCAGCAGCCGGAATCAGGGTGACCAGCATTTT. Translation: CASSRNQGDQHF.

Notes on this clonotype: A much larger clone differs from this one at a single base, so this may be a read error. The rearrangement links TRBV11-2 to TRBJ1-1, with TRBD1 matching over 8 bases. CDR3 length: 14 amino acids. The germline gives CDR1 SGHAT, CDR2 FQNNGV. The CDR3 protein is CASSLGTGTAPALF. The CDR3 nucleotides read TGTGCCAGCAGCTTAGGGACAGGGACAGCCCCCGCTCTCTTT.

V gene TRBV7-9 combines with J gene TRBJ2-7, with D unclear. V dropped 3 bases and J dropped 2 bases, with 14 bases sitting between them. The CDR3 totals 15 residues. Germline values: CDR1 SEHNR, CDR2 FQNEAQ (reference sequence). The CDR3 DNA is TGTGCCAGCAGCTTGTACGGGCAGGAGACCTACGAGCAGTACTTC. Protein sequence: CASSLYGQETYEQYF.

This clonotype came up many times. The chain combines TRBV7-8 with TRBJ1-5, with 7 positions matching TRBD1. The V segment lost 5 bases and the J segment 6 bases; nucleotides outside the gene matches: 4. CDR1 is SGHVS, CDR2 FQNEAQ, per germline. CDR3 length: 13 residues. CDR3 sequence (DNA): TGTGCCAGCAGCCGCGACAGGGTTCAGCCCCAGCATTTT. As protein: CASSRDRVQPQHF. Complete variable domain (other parts from reference TRBV7-8 and TRBJ1-5): GAGVSQSPRYKVAKRGQDVALRCDPISGHVSLFWYQQALGQGPEFLTYFQNEAQLDKSGLPSDRFFAERPEGSVSTLKIQRTQQEDSAVYLCASSRDRVQPQHFGDGTRLSIL.

This clonotype is medium-sized within its sample. V and J are TRBV15 and TRBJ1-6; D remains unclear. The ends were cut back, 5 bases at V and 8 bases at J, with 7 bases in the middle. This CDR3 has 12 residues. Germline lookup yields CDR1 LNHNV and CDR2 YYDKDF (reference sequence). The DNA of the CDR3 is TGTGCCACCAGCGGGAGCCATTCACCCCTCCACTTT. Protein: CATSGSHSPLHF.